Given below is one T cell receptor beta chain in context. This record comes from a study of T cell responses to AZD1222 COVID-19 vaccine. This table comes from immunoSEQ multiplex PCR, and its TCRdb copy is limited to in-frame clones, with some not included. The sample lists around 65,000 clones; 65% to 80% were seen once. The germline V gene encodes CDR1 SGHRS and CDR2 YFSETQ. The CDR3 contains 16 residues. The J segment lost 1 base and the V segment lost 4 bases, leaving 8 bases of the junction unmatched. The chain carries TRBV5-1 and TRBJ2-1, with TRBD1 identical over 7 bases. The receptor was derived from an adult in good health. The sequenced sample was peripheral blood, obtained on day 0 of AZD1222 vaccination. The CDR3 sequence is CASSPDRVESYNEQFF. CDR3 sequence (DNA): TGCGCCAGCAGCCCCGACAGGGTCGAATCCTACAATGAGCAGTTCTTC.